This T cell receptor (beta chain) was retrieved from a study of T cells in Graves' hyperthyroidism and ophthalmopathy. Regarding the study as a whole: Stable hyperthyroidism was told apart from ophthalmopathy by a model built on 13 V-J features.

Authors of the study amplified TCR beta CDR3 regions from RNA transcripts. HTBI primers drove first-round RT-PCR of the TCR CDR3. MiXCR, run by TCRdb on the multiplex PCR reads, gives a single entry per CDR3 protein. The repertoire holds under 800,000 distinct CDR3 sequences, 13% to 15% seen once, with roughly 10% in the top ten. The CDR3 has 15 amino acids. Germline CDR1 reads MGHDK; CDR2 reads SYGVNS. Trimming took 3 bases from V and 2 from J, leaving 10 bases between them. Uncontrolled infections, other autoimmune diseases, pregnancy or lactation led to exclusion of patients. This clonotype was counted between two and nine times. Its antigen is not known.

Sequences were obtained from blood. This sequence joins TRBV25-1 and TRBJ1-4; perhaps TRBD1 as D (5 bases). The clonotype originates from a woman between 18 and 29 years old with Graves' hyperthyroidism. CDR3 nucleotides: TGTGCCAGCAGTGATATGGGGACGACTAATGAAAAACTGTTTTTT. Residues: CASSDMGTTNEKLFF.